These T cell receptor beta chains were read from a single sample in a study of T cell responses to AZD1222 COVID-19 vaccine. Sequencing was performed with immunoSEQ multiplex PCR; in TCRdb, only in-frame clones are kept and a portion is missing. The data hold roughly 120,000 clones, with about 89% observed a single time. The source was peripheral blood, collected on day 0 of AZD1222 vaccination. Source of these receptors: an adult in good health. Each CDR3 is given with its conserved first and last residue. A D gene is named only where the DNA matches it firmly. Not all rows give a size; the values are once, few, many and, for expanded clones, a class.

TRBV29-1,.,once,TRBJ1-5,CTGFAGFIANSNQPQHF,TGCACCGGCTTTGCGGGTTTTATAGCAAATAGCAATCAGCCCCAGCATTTT
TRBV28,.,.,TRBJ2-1,CASSQGGAGYNEQFF,TGTGCCAGCAGTCAGGGGGGAGCGGGATACAATGAGCAGTTCTTC
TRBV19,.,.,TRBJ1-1,CATLGAGLSGDTEAFF,TGTGCCACCCTGGGGGCAGGGTTAAGTGGAGACACTGAAGCTTTCTTT
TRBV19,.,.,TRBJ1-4,CASSILATNEKLFF,TGTGCCAGTAGTATCCTCGCAACTAATGAAAAACTGTTTTTT
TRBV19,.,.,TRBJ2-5,CASSSPTRETQYF,TGTGCCAGTAGTTCCCCGACCCGAGAGACCCAGTACTTC
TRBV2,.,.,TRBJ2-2,CASSVGSYTGELFF,TGTGCCAGCAGTGTGGGATCATACACCGGGGAGCTGTTTTTT
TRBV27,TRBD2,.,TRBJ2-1,CASSLERGTPQWFF,TGTGCCAGCAGTTTGGAGCGGGGCACCCCCCAGTGGTTCTTC
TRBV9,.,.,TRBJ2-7,CASSVGGGAASYEQYF,TGTGCCAGCAGCGTAGGTGGAGGGGCCGCCTCCTACGAGCAGTACTTC
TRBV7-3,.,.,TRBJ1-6,CASRRDYNSPLHF,TGTGCCAGCAGGAGAGACTATAATTCACCCCTCCACTTT
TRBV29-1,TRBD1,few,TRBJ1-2,CSVGQRDGYTF,TGCAGCGTGGGACAGAGGGATGGCTACACCTTC
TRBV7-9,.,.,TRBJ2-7,CASSLHSYEQYF,TGTGCCAGCAGCTTACACTCCTACGAGCAGTACTTC
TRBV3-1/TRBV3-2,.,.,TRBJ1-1,CASSQDWRGGGTEAFF,TGTGCCAGCAGCCAAGATTGGAGGGGAGGGGGCACTGAAGCTTTCTTT
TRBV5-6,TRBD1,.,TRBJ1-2,CASSRPGQATGYTF,TGTGCCAGCAGCCGACCGGGACAGGCCACCGGCTACACCTTC
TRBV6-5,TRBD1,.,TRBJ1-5,CASSGQGSGFQPQHF,TGTGCCAGCAGCGGACAGGGCTCGGGCTTTCAGCCCCAGCATTTT
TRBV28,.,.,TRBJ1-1,CASDRLGAQAEAFF,TGTGCCAGCGATAGGCTGGGGGCCCAGGCTGAAGCTTTCTTT
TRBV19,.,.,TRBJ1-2,CASSISWTAAIAGGYTF,TGTGCCAGTAGTATTTCTTGGACCGCGGCTATTGCTGGTGGCTACACCTTC
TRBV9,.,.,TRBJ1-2,CASSEDATGGYTF,TGTGCCAGCAGCGAGGACGCGACAGGAGGCTACACCTTC
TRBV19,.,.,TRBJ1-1,CASFDKRVVSTEAFF,TGTGCCAGTTTTGACAAGCGGGTAGTGAGCACTGAAGCTTTCTTT
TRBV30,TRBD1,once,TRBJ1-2,CAWSFGFQGGGYGYTF,TGTGCCTGGAGTTTCGGGTTCCAGGGGGGCGGCTATGGCTACACCTTC
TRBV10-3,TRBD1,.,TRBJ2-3,CAIRGDRGFTDTQYF,TGTGCCATTAGGGGAGACAGGGGATTCACAGATACGCAGTATTTT
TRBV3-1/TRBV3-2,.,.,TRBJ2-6,CASSPSRDPFGANVLTF,TGTGCCAGCAGCCCGTCCAGGGATCCGTTCGGGGCCAACGTCCTGACTTTC
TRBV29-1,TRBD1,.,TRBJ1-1,CSVYTGAGTGATEAFF,TGCAGCGTCTACACTGGGGCAGGGACAGGGGCCACTGAAGCTTTCTTT
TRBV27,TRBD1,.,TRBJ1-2,CASSSDRVGDSNYGYTF,TGTGCCAGCAGCTCTGACAGGGTGGGAGATAGTAACTATGGCTACACCTTC
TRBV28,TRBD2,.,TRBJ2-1,CASSLMRLAASEQFF,TGTGCCAGCAGTTTGATGAGACTAGCGGCGTCTGAGCAGTTCTTC
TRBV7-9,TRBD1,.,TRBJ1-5,CASSDRGGGSNQPQHF,TGTGCCAGCAGCGACAGGGGTGGGGGTAGCAATCAGCCCCAGCATTTT
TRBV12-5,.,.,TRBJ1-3,CASAPWGENTIYF,TGTGCTAGTGCCCCGTGGGGGGAGAACACCATATATTTT
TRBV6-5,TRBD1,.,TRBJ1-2,CASSYEGQGFGYGYTF,TGTGCCAGCAGTTACGAGGGACAGGGCTTTGGCTATGGCTACACCTTC
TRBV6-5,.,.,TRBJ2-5,CASSYSWKETQYF,TGTGCCAGCAGTTACTCCTGGAAAGAGACCCAGTACTTC
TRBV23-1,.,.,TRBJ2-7,CASSQSPGHEQYF,TGCGCCAGCAGTCAATCTCCAGGGCATGAGCAGTACTTC
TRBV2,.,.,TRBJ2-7,CASSPNRALDEQYF,TGTGCCAGCAGCCCCAACCGGGCTTTGGACGAGCAGTACTTC
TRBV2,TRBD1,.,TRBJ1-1,CASRPRTGGTEAFF,TGTGCCAGCAGACCTAGGACAGGCGGGACTGAAGCTTTCTTT
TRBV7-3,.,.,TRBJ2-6,CASSLPKDPGEDSGANVLTF,TGTGCCAGCAGCTTACCCAAGGACCCCGGAGAGGACTCTGGGGCCAACGTCCTGACTTTC